The rows below give T cell receptor beta chains drawn from one sample of a study of human T cells and chemical hapten exposure. One entry per CDR3 protein, called by TCRdb with MiXCR from the RACE reads. Of 95,000 to 150,000 distinct CDR3 sequences in the sample, approximately 13% are singletons; the top ten hold less than 0.95%. The sequenced sample was whole blood, obtained in connection with sensitization to the hapten diphenylcyclopropenone (DPC). The receptors come from a man between 18 and 35 years old with alopecia areata. Some clones in this sample may be carry-over from other donors' samples. The CDR3 runs from the conserved cysteine through the conserved F or W. A D gene is named only where the DNA matches it firmly. Some rows have no size entry. The others give once, few or many, or a class for an expanded clone.

clone_size j_call d_call cdr3_length v_call cdr3_nt cdr3_aa
NA TRBJ2-3 NA 16 TRBV5-5 TGTGCCAGCAGCTTGGGTGGCAGGGGTAGTACAGATACGCAGTATTTT CASSLGGRGSTDTQYF
NA TRBJ2-5 TRBD2 16 TRBV4-1 TGCGCCAGCAGCCAAAGAGCGGGGGGGCAGCAAGAGACCCAGTACTTC CASSQRAGGQQETQYF
few TRBJ1-3 TRBD1 16 TRBV6-6 TGTGCCAGCAGTTCGACAGGGTTCCTCTCTGGAAACACCATATATTTT CASSSTGFLSGNTIYF
NA TRBJ2-4 NA 16 TRBV5-8 TGTGCCAGCAGCTTGAATGGGAGGCATTCCAAAAACATTCAGTACTTC CASSLNGRHSKNIQYF
NA TRBJ1-3 NA 16 TRBV9 TGTGCCAGCAGCGTAGGTTTAGGAATAGCCCGGAACACCATATATTTT CASSVGLGIARNTIYF
NA TRBJ2-1 NA 13 TRBV29-1 TGCAGCGCCCTTCCAGGGGAATACAATGAGCAGTTCTTC CSALPGEYNEQFF
NA TRBJ2-3 TRBD2 16 TRBV10-3 TGTGCCATCAGTCCTACTAGCGGGGGGGCCAGAGATACGCAGTATTTT CAISPTSGGARDTQYF
many TRBJ2-5 NA 13 TRBV12-3/TRBV12-4 TGTGCCAGCAGTTTTACAGCCCAAGAGACCCAGTACTTC CASSFTAQETQYF
NA TRBJ2-3 NA 17 TRBV11-2 TGTGCCAGCAGCTCGACGGCAGCAGGAGAGAACACAGATACGCAGTATTTT CASSSTAAGENTDTQYF
NA TRBJ1-2 TRBD1 17 TRBV4-3 TGCGCCAGCAGCCAAGATCATAACAGGGGACGCAACTATGGCTACACCTTC CASSQDHNRGRNYGYTF
many TRBJ2-1 TRBD1 16 TRBV10-3 TGTGCCATCAGCCCCAGGGGGCCTGGCTCCTACAATGAGCAGTTCTTC CAISPRGPGSYNEQFF
NA TRBJ2-7 NA 15 TRBV7-6 TGTGCCAGCAGCCCGGGGACACCAGTATCCTACGAGCAGTACTTC CASSPGTPVSYEQYF
NA TRBJ2-1 TRBD2 14 TRBV4-1 TGCGCCAGCAGCCAATCTTTGACTAGCCATGAGCAGTTCTTC CASSQSLTSHEQFF
few TRBJ1-2 NA 13 TRBV5-4 TGTGCCAGCAGCTTGTCCGGGCCCCTAGGCTACACCTTC CASSLSGPLGYTF
NA TRBJ1-4 TRBD1 20 TRBV7-9 TGTGCCAGCAGAGGGGACAGTTGGGGACGAGATCCCTTGGGGAATGAAAAACTGTTTTTT CASRGDSWGRDPLGNEKLFF
few TRBJ2-1 NA 16 TRBV4-1 TGCGCCAGCAGCCAAGTCGTCGGGGCAGGTTACAATGAGCAGTTCTTC CASSQVVGAGYNEQFF
NA TRBJ1-5 NA 15 TRBV5-1 TGCGCCAGCAGCCTTTCGGGGGTGAGCAATCAGCCCCAGCATTTT CASSLSGVSNQPQHF
few TRBJ2-7 NA 15 TRBV7-9 TGTGCCAGCAGCGCGGACACCCGCGGCCACAGCGAGCAGTACTTC CASSADTRGHSEQYF
NA TRBJ1-2 TRBD1 15 TRBV29-1 TGCAGCGTCCTGCCCACAACGACAGGGAACTATGGCTACACCTTC CSVLPTTTGNYGYTF
NA TRBJ1-1 NA 12 TRBV7-9 TGTGCCAGCAGCGGAGGGACCCCCGAAGCTTTCTTT CASSGGTPEAFF
NA TRBJ1-5 NA 15 TRBV20-1 TGCAGTGCTATCGGGACGCCCACTAGCAATCAGCCCCAGCATTTT CSAIGTPTSNQPQHF
NA TRBJ1-6 NA 16 TRBV5-6 TGTGCCAGCAGCTTGTGGGCCCCGCAGGGTAATTCACCCCTCCACTTT CASSLWAPQGNSPLHF
NA TRBJ1-4 NA 15 TRBV6-6 TGTGCCAGCAGTTCTACAGGGTTGGCTAATGAAAAACTGTTTTTT CASSSTGLANEKLFF
few TRBJ2-4 NA 14 TRBV6-2/TRBV6-3 TGTGCCAGCAGTCCGGAGCCTGCCAAAAACATTCAGTACTTC CASSPEPAKNIQYF
NA TRBJ1-1 NA 14 TRBV12-3/TRBV12-4 TGTGCCAGCAGTTTCCTGGGACCGAACACTGAAGCTTTCTTT CASSFLGPNTEAFF
NA TRBJ2-5 NA 15 TRBV10-3 TGTGCCATCAGTCCGAAGGGGGGGGAAGAAGAGACCCAGTACTTC CAISPKGGEEETQYF
NA TRBJ1-1 NA 11 TRBV7-9 TGTGCCAGCAGCCCAGGGGTTGAAGCTTTCTTT CASSPGVEAFF
many TRBJ2-1 NA 13 TRBV7-9 TGTGCCAGCAGCCCGACAGAAAACAATGAGCAGTTCTTC CASSPTENNEQFF
few TRBJ1-2 NA 10 TRBV20-1 TGCAAGGTGGTCTGGGATGGCTACACCTTC CKVVWDGYTF
NA TRBJ1-2 NA 16 TRBV4-3 TGCGCCAGCAGCCAAGATATTAGGCCACAGTTATATGGCTACACCTTC CASSQDIRPQLYGYTF
NA TRBJ1-4 NA 13 TRBV20-1 TGCAGTGCGTCGGGCCTTAGAATGGAAAAACTGTTTTTT CSASGLRMEKLFF
many TRBJ1-2 NA 14 TRBV6-2/TRBV6-3 TGTGCCAGCAGTTACAAAGGGGGAATCTATGGCTACACCTTC CASSYKGGIYGYTF
NA TRBJ2-7 NA 16 TRBV11-2 TGTGCCAGCAGTTCAACAGGGATTAACCCGCCCTACGAGCAGTACTTC CASSSTGINPPYEQYF
NA TRBJ2-5 NA 13 TRBV13 TGTGCCAGCAGCATAAACAGGGTGGAGACCCAGTACTTC CASSINRVETQYF
NA TRBJ2-7 TRBD1 16 TRBV20-1 TGCAGTGCTAGCCTGACAGGGTTGGTCAGCATGTACGAGCAGTACTTC CSASLTGLVSMYEQYF
NA TRBJ2-5 NA 13 TRBV18 TGTGCCAGCTCACCTAACTCCCAAGAGACCCAGTACTTC CASSPNSQETQYF
few TRBJ2-2 TRBD1 15 TRBV5-1 TGCGCCAGCAGCTTGAGGGACAGGGGTACCGGGGAGCTGTTTTTT CASSLRDRGTGELFF
NA TRBJ1-6 NA 15 TRBV7-3 TGTGCCAGAACACCGGGACTCTCCTATAATTCACCCCTCCACTTT CARTPGLSYNSPLHF
NA TRBJ1-2 NA 13 TRBV28 TGTGCCAGCAGTTCGGGCGGCCCGAATCGTCTCACCTTC CASSSGGPNRLTF
NA TRBJ2-3 NA 16 TRBV20-1 TGCAGTGCTAGAGATGAGGCGGGCGACGAATCAGATACGCAGTATTTT CSARDEAGDESDTQYF
many TRBJ2-7 NA 16 TRBV7-8 TGTGCCAGCAGCTTACCCGCACAGGGATTTTTCTACGAGCAGTACTTC CASSLPAQGFFYEQYF
NA TRBJ1-2 NA 12 TRBV20-1 TGCAGGGCGGGCAGCGCTGTCTATGGCTACACCTTC CRAGSAVYGYTF
NA TRBJ1-5 NA 14 TRBV6-6 TGTGCCAGCAGTTACGAAGGGTTCAATCAGCCCCAGCATTTT CASSYEGFNQPQHF
few TRBJ1-5 NA 15 TRBV12-3/TRBV12-4 TGTGCCAGCAGTCCAGGGACGGGGAGCAATCAGCCCCAGCATTTT CASSPGTGSNQPQHF
NA TRBJ1-4 NA 18 TRBV18 TGTGCCAGCTCACCGCAGGGTGCCCCTCTATCAACTAATGAAAAACTGTTTTTT CASSPQGAPLSTNEKLFF
NA TRBJ1-1 TRBD1 14 TRBV5-1 TGCGCCAGCAGCCTGGACAGGGGGCGGACTGAAGCTTTCTTT CASSLDRGRTEAFF
few TRBJ2-1 NA 15 TRBV7-2 TGTGCCAGCAGCTTATTTATTCAGGGCGGCAATGAGCAGTTCTTC CASSLFIQGGNEQFF
NA TRBJ2-1 TRBD2 16 TRBV5-6 TGTGCCAGCAGCTTGATAAAGCGGGGGATAAACAATGAGCAGTTCTTC CASSLIKRGINNEQFF
few TRBJ1-5 NA 16 TRBV27 TGTGCCAGCAGTTTAATCGGCAGGGGTGGATTCCAGCCCCAGCATTTT CASSLIGRGGFQPQHF
NA TRBJ1-1 NA 15 TRBV5-1 TGCGCCAGCAGCTTGGGTATGATCGAGCGTCCTGAAGCTTTCTTT CASSLGMIERPEAFF
many TRBJ2-3 TRBD2 18 TRBV20-1 TGCAGTGCCCATGGAGTTTACGGGGGGGCAGCCTTCACAGATACGCAGTATTTT CSAHGVYGGAAFTDTQYF
NA TRBJ2-5 NA 13 TRBV11-2 TGTGCCAGCAGCTTAAATTCCGTGGAGACCCAGTACTTC CASSLNSVETQYF
NA TRBJ2-3 TRBD2 13 TRBV29-1 TGCAGCGTTGATAGCGGGGGTAAAGATACGCAGTATTTT CSVDSGGKDTQYF
NA TRBJ2-7 TRBD1 14 TRBV7-9 TGTGCCAGCAGCCTAAGCACAGGGGACTACGAGCAGTACTTC CASSLSTGDYEQYF
few TRBJ2-3 NA 14 TRBV4-1 TGCGCCAGCAGCCAAGAAGGACGGCCAGATACGCAGTATTTT CASSQEGRPDTQYF
few TRBJ2-5 NA 15 TRBV6-2/TRBV6-3 TGTGCCAGCAGCCCCCTCGGGACACATCAAGAGACCCAGTACTTC CASSPLGTHQETQYF
NA TRBJ2-1 TRBD1 16 TRBV6-1 TGTGCCAGCCACGCAAACGAACAGGGGTTCCGGAATGAGCAGTTCTTC CASHANEQGFRNEQFF
NA TRBJ2-3 TRBD1 15 TRBV2 TGTGCCAGCAGAACACAGGGGGTGAGGGCAGATACGCAGTATTTT CASRTQGVRADTQYF
few TRBJ1-1 TRBD1 15 TRBV5-6 TGTGCCAGCAGCTTGTGGGTGGCAGGGGGCACTGAAGCTTTCTTT CASSLWVAGGTEAFF